A single sample is the source of the 27 T cell receptor beta chains below, sequenced in a study of T cell repertoires in cytomegalovirus infection. Each CDR3 protein is one row after TCRdb ran MiXCR on the reads. The sample holds roughly 170,000 distinct CDR3 sequences, roughly 21% seen once. These receptors are not linked to any known antigen. The specimen was CD8+ T cells from cultured PBMCs, collected from culture after CMV antigen stimulation. All receptors come from a human donor in good health (CMV status not recorded). Some clones in this sample may be carry-over from other donors' samples.

This clonotype occurred a few times. The rearrangement links TRBV19 to TRBJ2-1; no reliable D call. The CDR3 runs 13 residues. Germline-derived CDR1 and CDR2 are LNHDA and SQIVND (reference sequence). Trimming took off 4 bases at V and 7 bases at J, with 11 bases between the two ends. The CDR3 DNA follows: TGTGCCAGTAGTAGACCCTTTGGGAATGAGCAGTTCTTC. Protein product: CASSRPFGNEQFF.

There are a few counts of this clonotype. The chain employs TRBV28 and TRBJ2-2; possibly TRBD2 for D (6 bases). CDR1 and CDR2 (germline): MDHEN, SYDVKM. This CDR3 comprises 15 residues. V was pared by 8 bases and J by 1 base, with 14 bases between. CDR3 nucleotide sequence: TGTGCCAGCGTAGCGGCGCAGGGGAACACCGGGGAGCTGTTTTTT. Translation gives CASVAAQGNTGELFF.

The table lists this clonotype with a few counts. The chain carries TRBV12-3 or TRBV12-4 and TRBJ2-1, with 9 bases matching TRBD1. The trim removed 6 bases at V and 4 bases at J, leaving 7 bases unmatched. The CDR3 covers 15 residues. The CDR3 loop reads CASRGWDRVYNEQFF. CDR3 DNA sequence: TGTGCCAGCAGGGGTTGGGACAGGGTATACAATGAGCAGTTCTTC.

This clonotype has only a few counts. The chain recombines TRBV7-8 with TRBJ2-5; the D is unclear. The CDR3 spans 14 residues. Germline CDR1 SGHVS, CDR2 FQNEAQ. With 3 bases removed from V and 0 bases from J, the gap between germline ends came to 8 bases. For the CDR3, the DNA is TGTGCCAGCAGCTTCGGGCAGTACCAAGAGACCCAGTACTTC. It is translated as CASSFGQYQETQYF.

J is TRBJ1-2 and V is TRBV12-3 or TRBV12-4; TRBD1 agrees at 9 bases. V shed 5 bases and J 4 bases; nucleotides not matched to a gene: 11. The CDR3 has 16 amino acids. CDR3 coding DNA: TGTGCCAGCAGTCCTATAGGGGACAGGGAGGTCTATGGCTACACCTTC. Translation: CASSPIGDREVYGYTF.

The V and J genes are TRBV20-1 and TRBJ1-1; D is ambiguous. CDR1 is DFQATT, CDR2 SNEGSKA, per germline (reference sequence). The germline V and J ends were trimmed by 0 bases and 3 bases, with 14 bases remaining between them. The CDR3 is 15 residues long. The CDR3 loop reads CSAREAPSIHTEAFF. CDR3 nucleotide sequence: TGCAGTGCTAGAGAGGCCCCCTCTATCCACACTGAAGCTTTCTTT.

This chain connects TRBV6-1 to TRBJ1-1; D is ambiguous. Trimming took off 6 bases at V and 4 bases at J, with 15 bases between the two ends. Germline CDR1 MNHNS, CDR2 SASEGT. The CDR3 has 14 residues. The CDR3 DNA reads as TGTGCCAGCAGCTGGGCCTCTTCGGGCACTGAAGCTTTCTTT. It specifies CASSWASSGTEAFF.

The chain has TRBV9 and TRBJ2-1, with D unresolved. This CDR3 contains 14 residues. CDR1 and CDR2 (germline): SGDLS, YYNGEE. The V end lost 2 bases, the J end lost 3 bases, and 9 bases lay between the germline ends. CDR3 residues: CASSVVGNYNEQFF. The CDR3 nucleotides are TGTGCCAGCAGCGTTGTGGGCAACTACAATGAGCAGTTCTTC. Supplemented by reference TRBV9 and TRBJ2-1, the full variable domain reads DSGVTQTPKHLITATGQRVTLRCSPRSGDLSVYWYQQSLDQGLQFLIQYYNGEERAKGNILERFSAQQFPDLHSELNLSSLELGDSALYFCASSVVGNYNEQFFGPGTRLTVL.

The chain employs TRBV27 and TRBJ2-1; 14 nucleotides line up with TRBD2. The germline V gene has CDR1 MNHEY and CDR2 SMNVEV (reference sequence). This CDR3 has 19 amino acids. With V trimmed by 1 base and J by 3 bases, 8 bases remained unmatched. This CDR3 reads CASSLYPGLAGEVYNEQFF. CDR3 coding DNA: TGTGCCAGCAGTTTATACCCGGGACTAGCGGGGGAGGTCTACAATGAGCAGTTCTTC.

The rearrangement links TRBV6-2 or TRBV6-3 to TRBJ2-7; D is ambiguous. CDR1 is MNHEY and CDR2 is SVGEGT in the germline V gene. Trimming took off 0 bases at V and 3 bases at J, with 18 bases between the two ends. This CDR3 has 17 amino acids. CDR3 loop: CASSYSEHMRNLYEQYF. For the CDR3, the DNA is TGTGCCAGCAGTTACTCGGAGCACATGAGGAACCTCTACGAGCAGTACTTC.

This clonotype was seen more than once but under ten times. The chain carries TRBV10-3 and TRBJ1-1, with D perhaps TRBD1 (6 bases). Germline V lookup: CDR1 ENHRY, CDR2 SYGVKD. The germline V and J ends were trimmed by 0 bases and 11 bases, with 16 bases remaining between them. This CDR3 comprises 14 residues. The CDR3 here is CAISESGTLPGAFF. The CDR3 DNA is TGTGCCATCAGTGAGTCGGGGACACTCCCAGGGGCTTTCTTT.

The sample holds many counts of this clonotype. The chain employs TRBV20-1 and TRBJ2-1, with TRBD2 matching 11 bases. Germline CDR1 and CDR2: DFQATT and SNEGSKA (reference sequence). J was trimmed by 12 bases and V by 2 bases; bases with no gene match: 12. The CDR3 totals 15 residues. The CDR3 sequence: CSARQAGLAGRGQFF. Written as DNA, the CDR3 is TGCAGTGCTAGACAGGCCGGACTAGCGGGCAGAGGGCAGTTCTTC.

The V and J genes are TRBV7-6 and TRBJ2-3; D not resolved. V lost 3 bases and J lost 2, with 9 bases in between. The CDR3 covers 14 residues. Germline CDR1 is SGHVS and CDR2 is FNYEAQ. CDR3 loop: CASSLTLSTDTQYF. The CDR3 DNA sequence: TGTGCCAGCAGCTTGACCCTATCCACAGATACGCAGTATTTT.

The chain uses TRBV4-2 and TRBJ2-7; possible D gene TRBD1, 6 bases. The CDR3 loop spans 15 amino acids. Germline V gives CDR1 LGHNA, CDR2 YNFKEQ. V lost 4 bases and J lost 1, with 14 bases in between. CDR3 protein: CASSPETGGSYEQYF. Here the CDR3 DNA reads TGTGCCAGCAGCCCCGAGACAGGAGGTTCCTACGAGCAGTACTTC.

This clonotype was detected only a few times. The chain uses TRBV27 and TRBJ1-1; perhaps TRBD1 as D (5 bases). The CDR3 is 15 amino acids. The germline V gene has CDR1 MNHEY and CDR2 SMNVEV (reference sequence). Trimming cost V 6 bases and J 7 bases, with 21 bases left between them. The CDR3 loop is CASSWGGRDNGEAFF. DNA of the CDR3: TGTGCCAGCAGCTGGGGTGGCAGGGATAACGGTGAAGCTTTCTTT.

The chain joins TRBV7-6 to TRBJ1-5, with a weak D call TRBD1 (6 bases). Deletions cut 4 bases from V and 4 bases from J, with 11 bases between. Germline CDR1 SGHVS, CDR2 FNYEAQ. This CDR3 spans 14 amino acids. The CDR3 DNA sequence: TGTGCCAGCAGCTCAGGACAGCTAAATCAGCCCCAGCATTTT. Translating gives CASSSGQLNQPQHF.

In its sample, this clonotype was seen a few times. The gene calls are TRBV9 and TRBJ2-1; weak D call: TRBD2 (5 bases). From germline, CDR1 is SGDLS and CDR2 YYNGEE. This CDR3 is 14 amino acids long. V shed 4 bases and J shed 8 bases, with 16 bases lying between them. This chain's CDR3 is CASSLSGVFDEQFF. CDR3 in DNA: TGTGCCAGCAGCCTTTCCGGGGTATTTGATGAGCAGTTCTTC.

This clonotype showed up just a few times. V is TRBV6-2 or TRBV6-3 and J is TRBJ1-5, with D maybe TRBD1 (6 bases). The V gene lost 2 bases and the J gene lost 4 bases, with 12 bases spanning the gap. Germline-derived CDR1 and CDR2 are MNHEY and SVGEGT. The CDR3 totals 15 residues. The CDR3 here is CASSYRRTENQPQHF. The CDR3, as DNA: TGTGCCAGCAGTTACAGGCGGACAGAGAATCAGCCCCAGCATTTT.

J is TRBJ1-2 and V is TRBV9, with TRBD1 matching over 9 bases. The CDR3 consists of 15 residues. Germline CDR1 SGDLS, CDR2 YYNGEE. V shed 1 base and J 4 bases; nucleotides not matched to a gene: 5. The CDR3 here is CASSVSDRGIYGYTF. CDR3 nucleotide sequence: TGTGCCAGCAGCGTATCGGACAGGGGCATCTATGGCTACACCTTC.

V gene TRBV24-1 combines with J gene TRBJ1-2; D call uncertain. CDR1 is KGHDR and CDR2 is SFDVKD in the germline V gene. The CDR3 runs 13 residues. Trimming stripped 9 bases from V and 4 bases from J, with 14 bases between. The CDR3 region has the DNA TGTGCCACCCAGGTTGGGTGGGGCTATGGCTACACCTTC. Protein sequence: CATQVGWGYGYTF.

The V and J genes are TRBV28 and TRBJ2-7; 8 bases fit TRBD2. Germline loops: CDR1 MDHEN, CDR2 SYDVKM. The CDR3 is made up of 15 amino acids. V lost 8 bases, J lost 3 bases, and 12 bases stayed unmatched. CDR3 protein: CASGLIAGTLYEQYF. The DNA of the CDR3 is TGTGCCAGCGGATTAATAGCGGGGACCCTCTACGAGCAGTACTTC. The variable domain in full, completed from reference TRBV28 and TRBJ2-7, reads DVKVTQSSRYLVKRTGEKVFLECVQDMDHENMFWYRQDPGLGLRLIYFSYDVKMKEKGDIPEGYSVSREKKERFSLILESASTNQTSMYLCASGLIAGTLYEQYFGPGTRLTVT.

This clonotype was recorded a few times. The chain joins TRBV6-1 to TRBJ2-7, with a tentative D call TRBD2 (5 bases). Germline V gene lookup returns CDR1 MNHNS and CDR2 SASEGT. This CDR3 region has 15 residues. V lost 7 bases to trimming and J lost 1 base, with 17 bases between them. CDR3 nucleotide sequence: TGTGCCAGCACCAAGACGGGGATTCGATCCTACGAGCAGTACTTC. This translates into CASTKTGIRSYEQYF.

This chain joins TRBV7-3 and TRBJ1-1; D may be TRBD1 (5 bases). Per germline, CDR1 SGHTA and CDR2 FQGTGA. CDR3 length: 15 amino acids. Deletions cut 6 bases from V and 4 bases from J, with 18 bases between. CDR3 loop: CASRQAPGALTEAFF. In DNA, the CDR3 is TGTGCCAGCAGACAGGCACCCGGGGCTCTCACTGAAGCTTTCTTT.

This clonotype was counted between two and nine times. The chain recombines TRBV27 with TRBJ1-1; D possibly corresponds to TRBD1 (6 bases). V was shortened by 6 bases and J by 5 bases, with 16 bases between the two germline ends. The CDR3 totals 14 residues. The germline CDR1 and CDR2 sequences are MNHEY and SMNVEV (reference sequence). CDR3 protein: CASSRPGAVTEAFF. The CDR3 nucleotides are TGTGCCAGCAGCCGGCCAGGGGCTGTAACTGAAGCTTTCTTT.

This clonotype was observed a handful of times. The chain combines TRBV2 with TRBJ1-1, with a possible D match to TRBD1 (5 bases). Germline V gene sequence: CDR1 SNHLY, CDR2 FYNNEI. The CDR3 loop spans 19 amino acids. V dropped 0 bases and J dropped 0 bases, with 20 bases sitting between them. The CDR3 DNA is TGTGCCAGCAGTGAAGCGCTTTTTGGGACGGCTGTCATGAACACTGAAGCTTTCTTT. This codes for CASSEALFGTAVMNTEAFF.

In nucleotides, the CDR3 is TGCAGCGTTGAAGACAGGATGGGCTACACCTTC. Translation: CSVEDRMGYTF. The J gene is TRBJ1-2, the V gene TRBV29-1; D not certain. Germline V CDR1 and CDR2: SQVTM, ANQGSEA. V was clipped by 0 bases and J by 8 bases, with 7 bases between them. This CDR3 contains 11 residues.

This clonotype was found a few times. This chain links TRBV30 with TRBJ2-7; TRBD2 is a possible D gene (5 bases). The V gene lost 2 bases and the J gene lost 6 bases, with 11 bases spanning the gap. The CDR3 contains 12 residues. Germline V gives CDR1 GTSNPN, CDR2 SVGIG (reference sequence). CDR3 loop: CAWSLQGGEQYF. The CDR3 nucleotides read TGTGCCTGGAGTCTCCAAGGAGGCGAGCAGTACTTC. The full variable domain, in which reference TRBV30 and TRBJ2-7 provide the parts outside the CDR3, is SQTIHQWPATLVQPVGSPLSLECTVEGTSNPNLYWYRQAAGRGLQLLFYSVGIGQISSEVPQNLSASRPQDRQFILSSKKLLLSDSGFYLCAWSLQGGEQYFGPGTRLTVT.